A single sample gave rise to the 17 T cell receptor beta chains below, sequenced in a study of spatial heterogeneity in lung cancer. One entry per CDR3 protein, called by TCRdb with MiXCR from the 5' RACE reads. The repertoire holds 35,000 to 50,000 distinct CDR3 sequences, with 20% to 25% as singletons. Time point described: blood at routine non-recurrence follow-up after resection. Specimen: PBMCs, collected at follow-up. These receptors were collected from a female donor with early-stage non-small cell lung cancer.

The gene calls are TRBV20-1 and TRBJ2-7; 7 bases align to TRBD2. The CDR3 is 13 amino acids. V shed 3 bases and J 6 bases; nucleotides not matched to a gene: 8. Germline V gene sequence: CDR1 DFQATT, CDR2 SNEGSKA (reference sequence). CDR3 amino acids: CSASGGSYLEQYF. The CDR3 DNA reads TGCAGTGCTAGTGGCGGGAGTTACCTCGAGCAGTACTTC.

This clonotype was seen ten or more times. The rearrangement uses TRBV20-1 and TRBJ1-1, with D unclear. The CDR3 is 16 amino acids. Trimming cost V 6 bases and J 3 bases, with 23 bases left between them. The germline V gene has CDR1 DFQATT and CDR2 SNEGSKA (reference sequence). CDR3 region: CSAKLAGTRRYTEAFF. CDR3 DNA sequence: TGCAGTGCCAAGTTGGCAGGTACGCGAAGATACACTGAAGCTTTCTTT.

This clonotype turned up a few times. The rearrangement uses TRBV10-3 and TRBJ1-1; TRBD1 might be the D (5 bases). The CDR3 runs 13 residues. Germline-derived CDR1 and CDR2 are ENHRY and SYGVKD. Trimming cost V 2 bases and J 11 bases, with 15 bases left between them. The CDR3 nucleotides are TGTGCCATCAGTGAGGGCCAGGGTATATTGGCTTTCTTT. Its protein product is CAISEGQGILAFF.

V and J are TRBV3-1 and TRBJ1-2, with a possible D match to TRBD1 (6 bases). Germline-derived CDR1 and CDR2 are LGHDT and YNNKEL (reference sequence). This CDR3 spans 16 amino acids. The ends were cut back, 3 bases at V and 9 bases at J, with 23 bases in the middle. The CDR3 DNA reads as TGTGCCAGCAGCCAGGTTACCGGGACAAAATTTTGGCGCTACACCTTC. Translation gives CASSQVTGTKFWRYTF.

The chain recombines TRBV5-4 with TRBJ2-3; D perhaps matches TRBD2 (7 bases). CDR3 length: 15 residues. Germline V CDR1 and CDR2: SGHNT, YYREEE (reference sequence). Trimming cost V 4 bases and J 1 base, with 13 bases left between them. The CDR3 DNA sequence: TGTGCCAGCAGCCCCTGGGGGGGCGGCACAGATACGCAGTATTTT. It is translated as CASSPWGGGTDTQYF.

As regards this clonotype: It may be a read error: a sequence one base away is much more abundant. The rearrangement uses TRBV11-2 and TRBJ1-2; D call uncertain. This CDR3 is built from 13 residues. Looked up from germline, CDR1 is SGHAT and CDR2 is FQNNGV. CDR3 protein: CAISLEQPYGYTF. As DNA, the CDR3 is TGTGCCATCAGCTTAGAACAGCCTTATGGCTACACCTTC. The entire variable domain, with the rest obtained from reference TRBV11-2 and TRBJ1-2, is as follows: EAGVAQSPRYKIIEKRQSVAFWCNPISGHATLYWYQQILGQGPKLLIQFQNNGVVDDSQLPKDRFSAERLKGVDSTLKIQPAKLEDSAVYLCAISLEQPYGYTFGSGTRLTVV.

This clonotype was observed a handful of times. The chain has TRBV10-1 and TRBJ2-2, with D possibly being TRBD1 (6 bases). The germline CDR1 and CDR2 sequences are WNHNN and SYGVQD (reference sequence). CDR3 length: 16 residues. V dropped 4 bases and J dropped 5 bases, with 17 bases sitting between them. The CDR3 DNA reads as TGCGCCAGCAGTGTAAATTCGGCTCAGGGGACCGGGGAGCTGTTTTTT. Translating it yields CASSVNSAQGTGELFF.

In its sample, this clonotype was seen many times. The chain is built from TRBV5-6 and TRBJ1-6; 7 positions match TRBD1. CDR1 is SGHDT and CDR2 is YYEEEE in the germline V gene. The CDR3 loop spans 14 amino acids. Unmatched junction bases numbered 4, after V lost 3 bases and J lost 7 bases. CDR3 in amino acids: CASSSRDSNSPLHF. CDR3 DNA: TGTGCCAGCAGCTCCCGGGACAGCAATTCACCCCTCCACTTT.

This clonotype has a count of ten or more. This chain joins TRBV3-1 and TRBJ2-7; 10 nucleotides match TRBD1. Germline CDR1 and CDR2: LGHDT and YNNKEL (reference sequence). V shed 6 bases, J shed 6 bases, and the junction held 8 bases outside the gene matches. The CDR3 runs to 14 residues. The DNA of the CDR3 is TGTGCCAGCAGTTTCGGGACAGGGGCCATCGAGCAGTACTTC. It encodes CASSFGTGAIEQYF.

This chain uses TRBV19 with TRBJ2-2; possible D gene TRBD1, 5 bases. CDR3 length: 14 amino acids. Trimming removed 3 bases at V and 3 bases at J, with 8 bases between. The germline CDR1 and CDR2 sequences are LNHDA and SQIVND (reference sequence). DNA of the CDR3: TGTGCCAGTAGTATTGGGGCAGACACCGGGGAGCTGTTTTTT. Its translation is CASSIGADTGELFF.

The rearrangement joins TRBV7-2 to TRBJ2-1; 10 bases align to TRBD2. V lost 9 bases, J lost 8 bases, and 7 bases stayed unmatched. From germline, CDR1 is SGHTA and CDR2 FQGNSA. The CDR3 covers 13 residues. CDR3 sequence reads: CARRAGGPDEQFF. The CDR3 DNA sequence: TGTGCCAGGAGAGCGGGAGGGCCCGATGAGCAGTTCTTC.

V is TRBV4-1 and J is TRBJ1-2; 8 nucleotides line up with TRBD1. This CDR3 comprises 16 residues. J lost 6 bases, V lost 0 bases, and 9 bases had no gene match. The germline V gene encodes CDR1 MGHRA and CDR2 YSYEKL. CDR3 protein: CASSQDPGQGHHGYTF. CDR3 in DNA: TGCGCCAGCAGCCAAGATCCCGGACAGGGCCATCATGGCTACACCTTC.

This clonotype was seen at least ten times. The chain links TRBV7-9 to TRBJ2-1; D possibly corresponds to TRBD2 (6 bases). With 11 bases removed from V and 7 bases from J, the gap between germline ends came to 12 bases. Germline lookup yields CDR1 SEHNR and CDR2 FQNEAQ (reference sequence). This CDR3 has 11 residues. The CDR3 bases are TGTGCCTACCCGGAGGGGAATGAGCAGTTCTTC. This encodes CAYPEGNEQFF.

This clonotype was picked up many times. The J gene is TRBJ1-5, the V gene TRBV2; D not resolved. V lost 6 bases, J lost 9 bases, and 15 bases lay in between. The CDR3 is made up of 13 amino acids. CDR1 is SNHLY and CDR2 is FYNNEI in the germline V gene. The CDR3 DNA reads TGTGCCAGCAGGACGGACCCAGGCGGGCCCCAGCATTTT. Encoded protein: CASRTDPGGPQHF.

The CDR3 here is CASRLDSNNEQYF. CDR3 nucleotides: TGTGCCAGCAGACTGGACAGTAACAACGAGCAGTACTTC. This sequence joins TRBV5-5 and TRBJ2-7; perhaps TRBD1 as D (6 bases). The V gene's germline CDR1 is SGHKS and CDR2 YYEKEE (reference sequence). Deletions cut 5 bases from V and 5 bases from J, with 14 bases between. The CDR3 covers 13 residues.

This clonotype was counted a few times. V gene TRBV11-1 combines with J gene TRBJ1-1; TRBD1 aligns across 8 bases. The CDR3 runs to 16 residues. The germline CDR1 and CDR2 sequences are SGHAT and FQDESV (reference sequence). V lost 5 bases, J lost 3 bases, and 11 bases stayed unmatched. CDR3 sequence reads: CASSPESGGRDTEAFF. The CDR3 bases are TGTGCCAGCAGCCCCGAATCAGGGGGCAGGGACACTGAAGCTTTCTTT.

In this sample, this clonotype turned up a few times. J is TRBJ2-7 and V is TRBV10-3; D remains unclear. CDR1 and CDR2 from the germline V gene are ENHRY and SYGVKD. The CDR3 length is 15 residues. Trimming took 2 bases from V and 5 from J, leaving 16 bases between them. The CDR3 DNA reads TGTGCCATCAGTGAGATTAACTTACAGATCGACGAGCAGTACTTC. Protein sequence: CAISEINLQIDEQYF.